This entry describes one TCR beta chain. The germline V gene has CDR1 SGHRS and CDR2 YFSETQ. V dropped 0 bases and J dropped 5 bases, with 7 bases sitting between them. The CDR3 is 13 residues long. The authors ran the immunoSEQ assay, v3.0, at survey level. Profiled with immunoSEQ multiplex PCR; TCRdb holds only in-frame clones, not every one. The table includes 48,000 or so clones, roughly four fifths detected once. The record originates from a study of long-term antiretroviral therapy in people with HIV. The material sequenced was unsorted PBMCs, taken 0.8 years after starting antiretroviral therapy. The receptor comes from a woman under 30 with HIV. This sequence joins TRBV5-1 and TRBJ2-3; D gene unclear. The CDR3 coding sequence is TGCGCCAGCAGCTTGGAGATTAGAGATACGCAGTATTTT. This sequence encodes CASSLEIRDTQYF.